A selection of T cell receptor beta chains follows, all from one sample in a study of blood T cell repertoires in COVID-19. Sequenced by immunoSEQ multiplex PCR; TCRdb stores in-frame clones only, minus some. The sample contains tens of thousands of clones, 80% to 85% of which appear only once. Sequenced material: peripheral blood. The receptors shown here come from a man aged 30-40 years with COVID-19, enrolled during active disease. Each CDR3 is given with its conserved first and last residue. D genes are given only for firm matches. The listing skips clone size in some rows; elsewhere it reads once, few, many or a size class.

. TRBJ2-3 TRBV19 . CASSMGLADTQYF TGTGCCAGTAGTATGGGCCTCGCAGATACGCAGTATTTT
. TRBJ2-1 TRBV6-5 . CASRQYNEQFF TGTGCCAGCCGACAATACAATGAGCAGTTCTTC
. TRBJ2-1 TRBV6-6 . CASSRNAGVGDGEQFF TGTGCCAGCAGTAGAAACGCAGGGGTGGGCGATGGTGAGCAGTTCTTC
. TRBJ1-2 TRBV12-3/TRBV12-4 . CASSLDRNGYTF TGTGCCAGCAGCTTAGACAGGAATGGCTACACCTTC
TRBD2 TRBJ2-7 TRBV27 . CASSERLADLPYEQYF TGTGCCAGCAGTGAGCGACTAGCCGACTTACCCTACGAGCAGTACTTC
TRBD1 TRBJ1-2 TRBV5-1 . CASSLAGTGTYGYTF TGCGCCAGCAGCTTGGCTGGGACAGGGACCTATGGCTACACCTTC
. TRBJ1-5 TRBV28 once CASSLSLINQPQHF TGTGCCAGCAGTTTAAGCCTGATCAATCAGCCCCAGCATTTT
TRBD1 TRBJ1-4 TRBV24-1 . CATSDPRDRVEKLFF TGTGCCACCAGTGATCCCCGGGACAGGGTTGAAAAACTGTTTTTT
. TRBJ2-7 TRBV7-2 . CASSLDEGRGGEQYF TGTGCCAGCAGCTTAGATGAGGGGCGGGGAGGCGAGCAGTACTTC
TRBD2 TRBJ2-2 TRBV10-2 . CASSEWGLEGTGELFF TGCGCCAGCAGTGAGTGGGGACTAGAGGGCACCGGGGAGCTGTTTTTT
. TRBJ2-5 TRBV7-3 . CASSLVEAETQYF TGTGCCAGCAGCTTAGTCGAGGCGGAGACCCAGTACTTC
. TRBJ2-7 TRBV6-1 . CASSESQGSYEQYF TGTGCCAGCAGTGAATCCCAGGGCTCCTACGAGCAGTACTTC
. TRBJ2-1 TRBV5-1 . CASTRGPFNYNEQFF TGCGCCAGCACCAGGGGACCATTTAACTACAATGAGCAGTTCTTC
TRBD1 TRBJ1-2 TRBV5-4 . CASSFRQGVTGYTF TGTGCCAGCAGCTTTAGACAGGGGGTTACTGGCTACACCTTC
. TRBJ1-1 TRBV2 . CASGLSGETEAFF TGTGCCAGCGGCCTCTCCGGGGAGACTGAAGCTTTCTTT
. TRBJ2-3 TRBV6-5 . CASSSKVLAYTQYF TGTGCCAGCAGTTCGAAGGTGTTAGCGTATACGCAGTATTTT
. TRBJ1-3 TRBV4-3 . CASSQDRRPSGNTIYF TGCGCCAGCAGCCAAGATCGCAGGCCCTCTGGAAACACCATATATTTT
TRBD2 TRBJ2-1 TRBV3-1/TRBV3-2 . CASSRTSGVNEQFF TGTGCCAGCAGCCGGACTAGCGGGGTCAATGAGCAGTTCTTC
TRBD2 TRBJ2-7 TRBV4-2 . CASSQDVSAGGLREQYF TGTGCCAGCAGCCAAGATGTCTCAGCGGGAGGGCTTAGGGAGCAGTACTTC
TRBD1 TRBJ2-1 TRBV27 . CASSLTGGLYNEQFF TGTGCCAGCAGTTTGACAGGGGGGCTTTACAATGAGCAGTTCTTC
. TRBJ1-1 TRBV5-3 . CARSFWGGNTEAFF TGTGCCAGAAGCTTTTGGGGCGGGAACACTGAAGCTTTCTTT
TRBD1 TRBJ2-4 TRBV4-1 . CASSQVRQGENIQYF TGCGCCAGCAGCCAAGTCCGACAGGGGGAAAACATTCAGTACTTC
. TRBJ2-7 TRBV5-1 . CASSLSAGAYEQYF TGCGCCAGCAGCTTGAGCGCAGGGGCCTACGAGCAGTACTTC
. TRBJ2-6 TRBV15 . CATSSRGPGANVLTF TGTGCCACCAGCAGCAGGGGCCCCGGGGCCAACGTCCTGACTTTC
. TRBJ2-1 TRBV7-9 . CASSLSTGRDNEQFF TGTGCCAGCAGCTTATCAACAGGGAGAGACAATGAGCAGTTCTTC
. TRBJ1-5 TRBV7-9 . CASSPNLGGPQHF TGTGCCAGCAGCCCGAATTTGGGGGGGCCCCAGCATTTT
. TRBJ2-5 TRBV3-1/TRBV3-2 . CASSQALARYQETQYF TGTGCCAGCAGCCAAGCCCTAGCGCGGTACCAAGAGACCCAGTACTTC
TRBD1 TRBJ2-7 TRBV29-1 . CSVGQGIRSYEQYF TGCAGCGTGGGACAGGGTATTAGGTCCTACGAGCAGTACTTC
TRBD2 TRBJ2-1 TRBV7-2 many CASSLGTSEQFF TGTGCCAGCAGCTTAGGGACTAGCGAGCAGTTCTTC
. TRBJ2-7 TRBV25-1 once CASSESGVDSYEQYF TGTGCCAGCAGTGAATCGGGGGTCGATTCCTACGAGCAGTACTTC
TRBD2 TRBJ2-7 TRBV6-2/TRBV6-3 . CASSYLSSGGDPYEQYF TGTGCCAGCAGTTACTTGTCAAGCGGGGGGGACCCCTACGAGCAGTACTTC
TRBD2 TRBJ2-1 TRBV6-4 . CASSDGTLTSGRPTYNEQFF TGTGCCAGCAGTGACGGGACTCTGACTAGCGGGAGGCCCACCTACAATGAGCAGTTCTTC
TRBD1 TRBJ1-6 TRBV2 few CASSPDRAQSPLHF TGTGCCAGCAGTCCGGACAGGGCTCAGTCACCCCTCCACTTT
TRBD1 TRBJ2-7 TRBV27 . CASSTTGGTYEQYF TGTGCCAGCAGTACGACAGGGGGCACTTACGAGCAGTACTTC
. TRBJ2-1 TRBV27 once CASSLKGASSNEQFF TGTGCCAGCAGTTTAAAAGGAGCTAGCTCCAATGAGCAGTTCTTC
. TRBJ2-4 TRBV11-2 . CASSLAAGQKGNIQYF TGTGCCAGCAGCTTAGCCGCGGGACAGAAGGGTAACATTCAGTACTTC
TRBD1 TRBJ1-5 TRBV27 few CASSRKGGRGQPQHF TGTGCCAGCTCGCGGAAAGGGGGCAGGGGACAGCCCCAGCATTTT
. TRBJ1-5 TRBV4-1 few CASSLNSNNQPQHF TGCGCCAGCAGCCTTAATTCTAATAATCAGCCCCAGCATTTT
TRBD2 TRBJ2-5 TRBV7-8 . CASSLAELAGVPYF TGTGCCAGCAGCTTAGCGGAACTAGCGGGAGTCCCGTACTTC
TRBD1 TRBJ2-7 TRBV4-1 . CASSQDPVGRGLFEQYF TGCGCCAGCAGCCAAGATCCGGTCGGCAGGGGGCTTTTCGAGCAGTACTTC
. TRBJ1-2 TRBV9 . CASSVDGIGVLGYTF TGTGCCAGCAGCGTAGATGGTATTGGAGTTCTTGGCTACACCTTC